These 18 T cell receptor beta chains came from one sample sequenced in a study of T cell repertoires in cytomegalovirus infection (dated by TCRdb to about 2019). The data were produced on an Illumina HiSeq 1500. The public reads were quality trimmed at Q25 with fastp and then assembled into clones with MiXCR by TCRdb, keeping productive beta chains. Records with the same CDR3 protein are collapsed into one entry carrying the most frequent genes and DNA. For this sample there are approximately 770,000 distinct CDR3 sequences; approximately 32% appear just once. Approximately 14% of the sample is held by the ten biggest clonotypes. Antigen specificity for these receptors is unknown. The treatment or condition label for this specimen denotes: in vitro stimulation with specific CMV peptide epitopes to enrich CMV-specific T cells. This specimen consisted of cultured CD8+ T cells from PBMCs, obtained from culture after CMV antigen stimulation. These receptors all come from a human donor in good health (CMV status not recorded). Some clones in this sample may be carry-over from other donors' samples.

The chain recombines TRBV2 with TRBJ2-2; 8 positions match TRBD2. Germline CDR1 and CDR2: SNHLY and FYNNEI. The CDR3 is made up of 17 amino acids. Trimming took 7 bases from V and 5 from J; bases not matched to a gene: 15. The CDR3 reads CASTLIAGNGKTGELFF. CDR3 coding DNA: TGTGCCAGCACCCTTATAGCGGGAAACGGAAAGACCGGGGAGCTGTTTTTT.

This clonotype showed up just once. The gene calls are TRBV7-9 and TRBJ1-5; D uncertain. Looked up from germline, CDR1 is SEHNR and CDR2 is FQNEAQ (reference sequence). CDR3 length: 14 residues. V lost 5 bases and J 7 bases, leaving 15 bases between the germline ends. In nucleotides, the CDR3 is TGTGCCAGCAGCCCGCCAGAGGTAGGACAGCCCCAGCATTTT. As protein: CASSPPEVGQPQHF.

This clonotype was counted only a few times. The CDR3 sequence: CASSLQQGANGELFF. CDR3 in DNA: TGTGCCAGCAGTTTACAACAGGGGGCGAACGGGGAGCTGTTTTTT. The V gene is TRBV27, the J gene TRBJ2-2, with 9 bases aligning to TRBD1. Germline lookup yields CDR1 MNHEY and CDR2 SMNVEV (reference sequence). This CDR3 has 15 amino acids. Losses at the gene ends were 2 bases for V and 7 bases for J; bases not matched to a gene: 5.

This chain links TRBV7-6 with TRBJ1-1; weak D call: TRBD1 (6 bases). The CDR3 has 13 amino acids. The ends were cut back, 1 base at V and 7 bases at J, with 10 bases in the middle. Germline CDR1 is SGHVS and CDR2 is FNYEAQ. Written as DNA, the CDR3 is TGTGCCAGCAGCTTAGAGGGGGAGGTTGAAGCTTTCTTT. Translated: CASSLEGEVEAFF. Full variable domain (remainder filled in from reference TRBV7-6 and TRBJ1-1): GAGVSQSPRYKVTKRGQDVALRCDPISGHVSLYWYRQALGQGPEFLTYFNYEAQQDKSGLPNDRFSAERPEGSISTLTIQRTEQRDSAMYRCASSLEGEVEAFFGQGTRLTVV.

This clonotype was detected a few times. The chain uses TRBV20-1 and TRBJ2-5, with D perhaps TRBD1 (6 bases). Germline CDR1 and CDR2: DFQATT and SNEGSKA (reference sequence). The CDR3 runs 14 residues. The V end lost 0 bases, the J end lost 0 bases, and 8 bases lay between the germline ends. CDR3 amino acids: CSARDRQDQETQYF. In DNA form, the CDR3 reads TGCAGTGCTAGAGACCGACAGGACCAAGAGACCCAGTACTTC.

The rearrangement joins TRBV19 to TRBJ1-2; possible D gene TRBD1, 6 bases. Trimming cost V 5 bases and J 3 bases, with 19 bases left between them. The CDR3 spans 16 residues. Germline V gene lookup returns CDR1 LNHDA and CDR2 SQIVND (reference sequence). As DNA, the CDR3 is TGTGCCAGTAGTTTACGAGGGGGGGGTAGTCACTATGGCTACACCTTC. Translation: CASSLRGGGSHYGYTF.

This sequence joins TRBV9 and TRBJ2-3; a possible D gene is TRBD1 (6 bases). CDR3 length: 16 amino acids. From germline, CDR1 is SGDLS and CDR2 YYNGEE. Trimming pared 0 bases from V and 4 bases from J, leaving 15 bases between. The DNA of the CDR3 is TGTGCCAGCAGCGTAGTGGGTGGGGGCACGGCAGATACGCAGTATTTT. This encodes CASSVVGGGTADTQYF.

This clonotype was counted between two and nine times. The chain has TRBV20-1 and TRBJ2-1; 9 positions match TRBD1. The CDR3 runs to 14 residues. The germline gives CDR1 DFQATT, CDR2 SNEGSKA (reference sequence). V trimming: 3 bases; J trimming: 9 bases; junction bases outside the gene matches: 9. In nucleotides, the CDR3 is TGCAGTGCTAGCCCCGGGACAGGGAGGTCTGAGCAGTTCTTC. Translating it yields CSASPGTGRSEQFF.

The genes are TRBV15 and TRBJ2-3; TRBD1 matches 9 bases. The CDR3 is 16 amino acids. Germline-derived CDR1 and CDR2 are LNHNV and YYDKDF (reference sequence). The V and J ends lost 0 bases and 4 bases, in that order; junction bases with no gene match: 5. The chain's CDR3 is CATSRDRDRVSDTQYF. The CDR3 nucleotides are TGTGCCACCAGCAGAGATAGGGACAGGGTTTCAGATACGCAGTATTTT. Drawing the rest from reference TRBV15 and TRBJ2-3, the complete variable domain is DAMVIQNPRYQVTQFGKPVTLSCSQTLNHNVMYWYQQKSSQAPKLLFHYYDKDFNNEADTPDNFQSRRPNTSFCFLDIRSPGLGDTAMYLCATSRDRDRVSDTQYFGPGTRLTVL.

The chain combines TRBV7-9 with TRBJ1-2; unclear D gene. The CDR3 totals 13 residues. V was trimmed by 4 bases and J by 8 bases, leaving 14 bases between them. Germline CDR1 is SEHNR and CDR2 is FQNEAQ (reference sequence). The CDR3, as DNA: TGTGCCAGCAGCTCCGGCGGAGGATGGGGCTACACCTTC. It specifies CASSSGGGWGYTF.

The CDR3 DNA reads as TGTGCCACCAGTGATTTAAACAATCCCTCTCCCACTGAGCAGTTCTTC. Amino acid sequence: CATSDLNNPSPTEQFF. The chain recombines TRBV24-1 with TRBJ2-1, with D unclear. The length of the CDR3 is 16 residues. Germline V CDR1 and CDR2: KGHDR, SFDVKD. With 1 base removed from V and 9 bases from J, the gap between germline ends came to 18 bases.

For the CDR3, the DNA is TGTGCCAGCACCCTCCCATCTAGCGGGGGCTCCTCCTACAATGAGCAGTTCTTC. It encodes CASTLPSSGGSSYNEQFF. V usage is TRBV2 and J usage is TRBJ2-1, with TRBD2 identical over 10 bases. There are 18 residues in the CDR3. The germline gives CDR1 SNHLY, CDR2 FYNNEI. Trimming at V came to 7 bases and at J to 0 bases, leaving 12 bases not matched to a gene.

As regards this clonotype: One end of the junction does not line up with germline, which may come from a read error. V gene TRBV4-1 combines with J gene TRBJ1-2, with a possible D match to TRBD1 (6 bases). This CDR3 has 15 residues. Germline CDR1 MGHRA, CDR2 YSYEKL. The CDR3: CASSQIRGVDYGYNF. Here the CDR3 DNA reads TGCGCCAGCAGCCAAATCAGGGGAGTGGACTATGGCTACAACTTC.

The CDR3 bases are TGTGCCAGCAGCCAAGGGTTTTCACCCCTCCACTTT. Its protein is CASSQGFSPLHF. The chain uses TRBV13 and TRBJ1-6; D call uncertain. The germline V and J ends were trimmed by 5 bases and 9 bases, with 8 bases remaining between them. The CDR3 runs to 12 residues. From germline, CDR1 is PRHDT and CDR2 FYEKMQ (reference sequence).

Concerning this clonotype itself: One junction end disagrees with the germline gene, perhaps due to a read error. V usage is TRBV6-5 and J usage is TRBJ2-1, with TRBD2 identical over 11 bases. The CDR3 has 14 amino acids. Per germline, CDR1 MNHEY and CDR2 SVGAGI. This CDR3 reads CASSLSGGARERFF. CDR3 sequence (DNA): TGTGCCAGCAGTCTTAGCGGGGGGGCTCGGGAGCGGTTCTTC.

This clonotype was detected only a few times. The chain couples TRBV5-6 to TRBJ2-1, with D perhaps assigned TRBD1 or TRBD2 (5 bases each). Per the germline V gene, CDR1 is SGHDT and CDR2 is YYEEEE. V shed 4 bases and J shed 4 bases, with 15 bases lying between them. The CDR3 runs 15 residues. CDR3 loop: CASSGRDRPYNEQFF. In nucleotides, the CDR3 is TGTGCCAGCAGCGGCAGGGACCGACCGTACAATGAGCAGTTCTTC.

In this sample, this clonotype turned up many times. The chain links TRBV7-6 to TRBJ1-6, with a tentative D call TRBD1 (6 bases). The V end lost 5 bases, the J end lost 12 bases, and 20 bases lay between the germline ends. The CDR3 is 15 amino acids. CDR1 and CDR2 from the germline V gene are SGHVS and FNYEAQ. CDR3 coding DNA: TGTGCCAGCAGCCACGGACAGAACGAGGGGGGACCCCTCCACTTT. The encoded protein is CASSHGQNEGGPLHF.

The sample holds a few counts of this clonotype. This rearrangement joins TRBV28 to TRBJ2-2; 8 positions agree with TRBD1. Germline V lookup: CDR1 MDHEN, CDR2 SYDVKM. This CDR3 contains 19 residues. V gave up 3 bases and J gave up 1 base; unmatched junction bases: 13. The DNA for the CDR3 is TGTGCCAGCAGTTTTCCCAACAGGGGGTGGGGCAGGAACACCGGGGAGCTGTTTTTT. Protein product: CASSFPNRGWGRNTGELFF. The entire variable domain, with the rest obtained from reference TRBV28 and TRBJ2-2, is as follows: DVKVTQSSRYLVKRTGEKVFLECVQDMDHENMFWYRQDPGLGLRLIYFSYDVKMKEKGDIPEGYSVSREKKERFSLILESASTNQTSMYLCASSFPNRGWGRNTGELFFGEGSRLTVL.